Listed below are T cell receptor beta chains from one sample, sequenced in a study of regulatory and conventional T cells in RAG deficiency. TCRdb's copy holds only in-frame clones and misses some; the assay was immunoSEQ multiplex PCR. The sample lists about 30,000 clones, approximately 96% occurring once. This sample was shared with a second study, whose subject was regulatory T cells.

The sequenced sample was CD25- CD4+ T cells sorted from blood. The receptors were sampled from a human donor in good health. CDR3s include the opening cysteine and the closing phenylalanine or tryptophan. Fields, in order: J gene, clone size, V gene, D gene, CDR3 protein, CDR3 DNA. A D gene is named only where the DNA matches it firmly. Size tells how often a clone was seen (once, few, many) or the class of an expanded clone, and some rows leave it out.

TRBJ2-1 | - | TRBV5-1 | TRBD2 | CASSSGLAGGPRSLNEQFF | TGCGCCAGCAGCTCGGGACTAGCGGGAGGGCCTAGGTCCCTTAATGAGCAGTTCTTC
TRBJ2-3 | - | TRBV11-3 | - | CASSDLASTDTQYF | TGTGCCAGCAGCGACCTAGCGAGCACAGATACGCAGTATTTT
TRBJ2-3 | - | TRBV6-4 | TRBD2 | CASSETGLVTDTQYF | TGTGCCAGCAGTGAAACGGGACTAGTCACAGATACGCAGTATTTT
TRBJ2-7 | once | TRBV5-6 | - | CASSLEVTSSYEQYF | TGTGCCAGCAGCTTGGAAGTGACTAGCTCCTACGAGCAGTACTTC
TRBJ2-7 | - | TRBV7-9 | TRBD1 | CASSQSPDRLTGQYF | TGTGCCAGCAGCCAATCCCCGGACAGGCTAACGGGGCAGTACTTC
TRBJ1-5 | - | TRBV27 | - | CASSLGGAGNQPQHF | TGTGCCAGCAGTTTAGGCGGGGCTGGCAATCAGCCCCAGCATTTT
TRBJ1-2 | - | TRBV7-2 | - | CASSFPLYGYTF | TGTGCCAGCAGCTTCCCACTCTATGGCTACACCTTC
TRBJ2-2 | - | TRBV12-5 | TRBD1 | CASGLGAKDRGEGGELFF | TGTGCTAGTGGTTTGGGGGCAAAGGACAGGGGGGAAGGCGGGGAGCTGTTTTTT
TRBJ2-7 | - | TRBV6-5 | - | CASSYSRGGRNEQYF | TGTGCCAGCAGTTACTCGAGGGGGGGCCGGAACGAGCAGTACTTC
TRBJ1-3 | few | TRBV6-5 | - | CASSYEGSTGNTIYF | TGTGCCAGCAGTTACGAGGGTAGCACTGGAAACACCATATATTTT
TRBJ2-1 | - | TRBV5-4 | - | CASSLDKLGGWRDEQFF | TGTGCCAGCAGCTTGGATAAGTTGGGCGGGTGGCGGGATGAGCAGTTCTTC
TRBJ1-2 | - | TRBV6-5 | TRBD1 | CASSYSTGARHGYTF | TGTGCCAGCAGTTACTCGACAGGGGCGCGACATGGCTACACCTTC
TRBJ2-7 | - | TRBV25-1 | TRBD1 | CASSVSPGQGKGEQYF | TGTGCCAGCAGTGTGTCTCCGGGACAGGGGAAGGGAGAGCAGTACTTC
TRBJ2-1 | - | TRBV18 | - | CASSPRSTYNEQFF | TGTGCCAGCTCACCACGGAGCACCTACAATGAGCAGTTCTTC
TRBJ1-1 | - | TRBV6-1 | - | CASSGRSGGFSNTEAFF | TGTGCCAGCAGTGGGAGGTCCGGGGGGTTTTCAAACACTGAAGCTTTCTTT
TRBJ1-5 | - | TRBV30 | - | CAWSSDRLNQPQHF | TGTGCCTGGAGTTCCGACAGGTTAAATCAGCCCCAGCATTTT
TRBJ1-3 | - | TRBV18 | TRBD1 | CASSPGTGTYSGNTIYF | TGTGCCAGCTCACCCGGGACAGGGACCTACTCTGGAAACACCATATATTTT
TRBJ1-2 | - | TRBV30 | TRBD1 | CAWSRAAGGANGYTF | TGTGCCTGGAGTCGCGCGGCAGGGGGCGCGAATGGCTACACCTTC
TRBJ2-1 | - | TRBV4-1 | TRBD2 | CASSQDGAGGYEQFF | TGCGCCAGCAGCCAAGATGGAGCGGGGGGGTATGAGCAGTTCTTC
TRBJ2-7 | - | TRBV5-6 | - | CASSFRVTSYEQYF | TGTGCCAGCAGCTTCCGGGTAACCTCCTACGAGCAGTACTTC
TRBJ1-3 | - | TRBV18 | - | CASSRSLPSGNTIYF | TGTGCCAGCTCCCGAAGCTTACCCTCTGGAAACACCATATATTTT
TRBJ2-3 | - | TRBV5-8 | TRBD2 | CASSLGLAGVSYDTQYF | TGTGCCAGCAGCTTGGGACTAGCGGGAGTCTCGTACGATACGCAGTATTTT
TRBJ1-1 | once | TRBV5-1 | - | CASSLVAGAGSEAFF | TGCGCCAGCAGCTTGGTGGCGGGGGCTGGGAGTGAAGCTTTCTTT
TRBJ1-2 | - | TRBV7-9 | - | CASSFGWGDGYTF | TGTGCCAGCAGCTTCGGTTGGGGGGATGGCTACACCTTC
TRBJ2-5 | - | TRBV4-1 | - | CASSQGQGRDQETQYF | TGCGCCAGCAGCCAAGGGCAGGGCAGAGACCAAGAGACCCAGTACTTC
TRBJ1-2 | - | TRBV7-2 | - | CASSLDGGYGYTF | TGTGCCAGCAGCTTAGACGGGGGCTATGGCTACACCTTC
TRBJ1-2 | - | TRBV18 | - | CASSQTGTHVDYGYTF | TGTGCCAGCTCGCAGACAGGAACTCACGTAGATTATGGCTACACCTTC